The next 10 T cell receptor beta chains were all read from a single sample in a study of blood T cell repertoires in COVID-19. TCRdb's table, derived via immunoSEQ multiplex PCR, lists solely in-frame clones and lacks some. The sample holds some 510,000 clones, over 75% seen once. Sequenced material: PBMCs or T cells enriched from blood (not recorded which). The receptors derive from a woman between 35 and 50 years old who had recovered from COVID-19.

This clone occurred a few times. The chain is built from TRBV5-1 and TRBJ2-2; D is undetermined. CDR1 SGHRS and CDR2 YFSETQ come from the germline V gene. Trimming shortened V by 0 bases and J by 4 bases, and 7 bases separated the two germline ends. The CDR3 runs to 14 residues. The CDR3 region is CASSLDSTTGELFF. CDR3 coding DNA: TGCGCCAGCAGCTTGGACAGTACCACCGGGGAGCTGTTTTTT.

The J gene is TRBJ2-5, the V gene TRBV18; 7 positions match TRBD2. The V gene end was trimmed by 2 bases and the J gene end by 5 bases; junction bases not matched to a gene: 8. The CDR3 runs 15 residues. Germline CDR1 and CDR2: KGHSH and LQKENI. The CDR3 region has the DNA TGTGCCAGCTCACCAAGCGGCGGGAGCGGTGAGACCCAGTACTTC. Translating gives CASSPSGGSGETQYF.

A word on this clone: A much more abundant neighbour one base away suggests this may be a read error. The rearrangement links TRBV2 to TRBJ1-2; 7 nucleotides match TRBD1. Trimming removed 6 bases from V and 3 bases from J; junction bases left unmatched: 4. CDR1 SNHLY and CDR2 FYNNEI come from the germline V gene. This CDR3 is built from 13 residues. This CDR3 reads CASSPGTDYGYTF. The CDR3, as DNA: TGTGCCAGCAGCCCCGGGACAGACTATGGCTACACCTTC.

The V and J genes are TRBV2 and TRBJ1-1, with 8 bases identical to TRBD1. Trimming removed 6 bases from V and 0 bases from J; junction bases left unmatched: 6. The CDR3 runs to 15 residues. Germline V CDR1 and CDR2: SNHLY, FYNNEI. The CDR3: CASRDRDVMNTEAFF. The CDR3 region has the DNA TGTGCCAGCAGGGACAGGGACGTAATGAACACTGAAGCTTTCTTT.

The genes are TRBV4-3 and TRBJ1-5; D gene uncertain. Germline assignment: CDR1 LGHNA and CDR2 YSLEER. The V end was cut by 0 bases, the J end by 10 bases, with 16 bases between. This CDR3 is 15 amino acids long. CDR3 sequence reads: CASSQDRHSGKPQHF. CDR3 DNA: TGCGCCAGCAGCCAAGATCGCCATTCTGGCAAACCCCAGCATTTT.

This clone has only one observation. The J gene is TRBJ2-7, the V gene TRBV7-6; tentative D call: TRBD2 (5 bases). The CDR3 has 15 residues. V was trimmed by 1 base and J by 3 bases, leaving 13 bases between them. Germline CDR1 and CDR2: SGHVS and FNYEAQ. In DNA form, the CDR3 reads TGTGCCAGCAGCTTAGAACCCCAGCGGTACTACGAGCAGTACTTC. Protein product: CASSLEPQRYYEQYF.

The V and J genes are TRBV6-5 and TRBJ1-2, with unresolved D. The CDR3 is 13 amino acids. Germline CDR1 MNHEY, CDR2 SVGAGI. V gave up 6 bases and J gave up 1 base, with 9 bases separating them. The CDR3 coding sequence is TGTGCCAGCAGGAGGGATCTTAACTATGGCTACACCTTC. As protein: CASRRDLNYGYTF.

The chain combines TRBV11-2 with TRBJ2-7; D remains ambiguous. The V gene lost 1 base and the J gene lost 0 bases, with 16 bases spanning the gap. This CDR3 spans 17 amino acids. Germline V CDR1 and CDR2: SGHAT, FQNNGV. CDR3 coding DNA: TGTGCCAGCAGCTTAGTTACCACAGCCTTTAGCTCCTACGAGCAGTACTTC. Its protein is CASSLVTTAFSSYEQYF. Variable domain in full (rest from reference TRBV11-2 and TRBJ2-7): EAGVAQSPRYKIIEKRQSVAFWCNPISGHATLYWYQQILGQGPKLLIQFQNNGVVDDSQLPKDRFSAERLKGVDSTLKIQPAKLEDSAVYLCASSLVTTAFSSYEQYFGPGTRLTVT.

This clone was picked up a small number of times. The chain carries TRBV4-2 and TRBJ2-7; 9 bases agree with TRBD2. This CDR3 is built from 17 residues. Per the germline V gene, CDR1 is LGHNA and CDR2 is YNFKEQ. The trim removed 0 bases at V and 0 bases at J, leaving 6 bases unmatched. The CDR3 here is CASSQETSGGISYEQYF. The CDR3 nucleotides read TGTGCCAGCAGCCAAGAGACTAGCGGAGGTATCTCCTACGAGCAGTACTTC.

V usage is TRBV29-1 and J usage is TRBJ2-2; TRBD2 matches at 11 bases. J gave up 3 bases and V 6 bases, and 15 bases lay outside the gene matches. CDR3 length: 18 amino acids. Germline V CDR1 and CDR2: SQVTM, ANQGSEA. The CDR3 DNA reads as TGCAGCGTGGGGGGGGGACTAGCGGCCCCTTGGGACACCGGGGAGCTGTTTTTT. This codes for CSVGGGLAAPWDTGELFF.